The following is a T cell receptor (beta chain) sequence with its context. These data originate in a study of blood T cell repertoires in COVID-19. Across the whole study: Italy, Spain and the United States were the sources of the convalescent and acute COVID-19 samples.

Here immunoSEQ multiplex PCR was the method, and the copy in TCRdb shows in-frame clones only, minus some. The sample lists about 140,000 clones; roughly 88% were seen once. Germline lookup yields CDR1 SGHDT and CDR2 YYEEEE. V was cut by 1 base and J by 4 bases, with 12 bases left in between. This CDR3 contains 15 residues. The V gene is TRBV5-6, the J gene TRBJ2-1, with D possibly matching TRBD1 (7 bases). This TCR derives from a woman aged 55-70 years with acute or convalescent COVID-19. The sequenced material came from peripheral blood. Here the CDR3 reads CASSLRRGPYNEQFF. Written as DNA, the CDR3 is TGTGCCAGCAGCTTGAGGAGGGGGCCATACAATGAGCAGTTCTTC.